This is a list of T cell receptor beta chains from one sample in a study of blood T cell repertoires in COVID-19. Clones were read by immunoSEQ multiplex PCR, and TCRdb kept only the in-frame ones, dropping some. The table lists about 480,000 clones, 85% to 90% of them singletons. Sequencing was carried out using peripheral blood. The receptors originated from a woman between 45 and 60 years old with COVID-19, enrolled during active disease. Both conserved end residues are part of each CDR3. The order of the fields is V gene, clone size, D gene, J gene, CDR3 protein, CDR3 DNA. D genes are given only for firm matches. Not all rows give a size; the values are once, few, many and, for expanded clones, a class.

V: TRBV19
size: -
D: TRBD1
J: TRBJ2-4
CDR3: CASKFEGANSDIQYF
DNA: TGTGCCAGTAAGTTTGAGGGGGCGAATAGCGACATTCAGTACTTC

V: TRBV29-1
size: -
D: -
J: TRBJ2-2
CDR3: CSVERVKGTGELFF
DNA: TGCAGCGTTGAAAGAGTGAAGGGGACCGGGGAGCTGTTTTTT

V: TRBV12-3/TRBV12-4
size: -
D: -
J: TRBJ2-1
CDR3: CASSLYQYNEQFF
DNA: TGTGCCAGCAGTTTGTACCAGTACAATGAGCAGTTCTTC

V: TRBV20-1
size: -
D: -
J: TRBJ1-2
CDR3: CSASGVGGAQSLGYTF
DNA: TGCAGTGCTAGTGGGGTCGGGGGGGCGCAGTCCCTCGGCTACACCTTC

V: TRBV7-2
size: -
D: TRBD2
J: TRBJ2-7
CDR3: CASSLQGGGSSYEQYF
DNA: TGTGCCAGCAGCTTACAGGGCGGGGGGTCCTCCTACGAGCAGTACTTC

V: TRBV9
size: -
D: -
J: TRBJ1-1
CDR3: CASSVQGSTEAFF
DNA: TGTGCCAGCAGCGTTCAAGGGAGCACTGAAGCTTTCTTT

V: TRBV7-2
size: -
D: -
J: TRBJ1-1
CDR3: CASSLVVGMNTEAFF
DNA: TGTGCCAGCAGCTTAGTGGTGGGCATGAACACTGAAGCTTTCTTT

V: TRBV2
size: -
D: TRBD1
J: TRBJ1-2
CDR3: CASSVETGGYGYTF
DNA: TGTGCCAGCAGTGTCGAGACAGGGGGCTATGGCTACACCTTC

V: TRBV7-3
size: -
D: -
J: TRBJ2-1
CDR3: CASGEGVYNEQFF
DNA: TGTGCCAGCGGGGAGGGGGTGTACAATGAGCAGTTCTTC

V: TRBV19
size: -
D: -
J: TRBJ1-3
CDR3: CASSMLRASGNTIYF
DNA: TGTGCCAGTAGTATGTTGAGGGCATCTGGAAACACCATATATTTT

V: TRBV5-1
size: -
D: TRBD1
J: TRBJ1-2
CDR3: CASSLADRGHTF
DNA: TGCGCCAGCAGCTTGGCCGACAGGGGCCACACCTTC

V: TRBV7-9
size: -
D: TRBD2
J: TRBJ2-3
CDR3: CASSSGGGGYGTDTQYF
DNA: TGTGCCAGCAGCTCCGGCGGGGGGGGCTACGGCACAGATACGCAGTATTTT

V: TRBV1
size: -
D: -
J: TRBJ1-1
CDR3: CTSSQHPQRGDTEAFF
DNA: TGCACCAGCAGCCAACACCCACAGCGGGGTGACACTGAAGCTTTCTTT

V: TRBV19
size: -
D: -
J: TRBJ2-3
CDR3: CASSNFANRVRADTQYF
DNA: TGTGCCAGTAGTAATTTTGCCAACAGGGTACGGGCAGATACGCAGTATTTT

V: TRBV10-3
size: -
D: -
J: TRBJ2-2
CDR3: CAISGGASPNTGELFF
DNA: TGTGCCATCAGTGGCGGTGCGTCCCCGAACACCGGGGAGCTGTTTTTT

V: TRBV29-1
size: -
D: TRBD1
J: TRBJ2-7
CDR3: CSVVAIQGADYEQYF
DNA: TGCAGCGTTGTGGCAATCCAGGGGGCAGATTACGAGCAGTACTTC

V: TRBV12-1
size: once
D: -
J: TRBJ1-5
CDR3: CASSFGGQVGQPQHF
DNA: TGTGCCAGCAGCTTCGGGGGGCAAGTTGGGCAGCCCCAGCATTTT

V: TRBV2
size: -
D: TRBD1
J: TRBJ1-1
CDR3: CASRGVQGRTEAFF
DNA: TGTGCCAGCAGGGGGGTACAGGGGAGGACTGAAGCTTTCTTT

V: TRBV5-4
size: -
D: -
J: TRBJ2-7
CDR3: CASSPVVDSYEQYF
DNA: TGTGCCAGCAGCCCGGTGGTAGACTCCTACGAGCAGTACTTC

V: TRBV19
size: few
D: TRBD1
J: TRBJ1-5
CDR3: CASRTGGNQPQHF
DNA: TGTGCCAGTAGGACAGGGGGCAATCAGCCCCAGCATTTT

V: TRBV11-2
size: once
D: TRBD1
J: TRBJ1-2
CDR3: CASSPSYGTAPFSYGYTF
DNA: TGTGCCAGCAGTCCTTCCTACGGGACAGCCCCTTTCTCCTATGGCTACACCTTC

V: TRBV11-2
size: -
D: -
J: TRBJ1-5
CDR3: CASSLPGQRYSNQPQHF
DNA: TGTGCCAGCAGCCTCCCCGGCCAGCGATATAGCAATCAGCCCCAGCATTTT

V: TRBV12-3/TRBV12-4
size: once
D: -
J: TRBJ2-7
CDR3: CASSWGLYEQYF
DNA: TGTGCCAGCAGTTGGGGACTTTACGAGCAGTACTTC

V: TRBV27
size: -
D: -
J: TRBJ1-2
CDR3: CASSPLAGAGGYTF
DNA: TGTGCCAGCAGTCCCTTGGCGGGGGCCGGGGGCTACACCTTC

V: TRBV9
size: once
D: TRBD2
J: TRBJ2-1
CDR3: CASSVDSSGGFNEQFF
DNA: TGTGCCAGCAGCGTAGATTCTAGCGGGGGGTTCAATGAGCAGTTCTTC

V: TRBV30
size: -
D: TRBD2
J: TRBJ2-1
CDR3: CAWSRPGLAVHEQFF
DNA: TGTGCCTGGAGTCGGCCGGGACTAGCGGTTCATGAGCAGTTCTTC

V: TRBV28
size: -
D: TRBD2
J: TRBJ2-5
CDR3: CASSLTGTSGETQYF
DNA: TGTGCCAGCAGCCTTACCGGGACTAGCGGGGAGACCCAGTACTTC

V: TRBV3-1/TRBV3-2
size: -
D: TRBD2
J: TRBJ2-6
CDR3: CASSLLGGAGANVLTF
DNA: TGTGCCAGCAGCCTCCTGGGGGGGGCTGGGGCCAACGTCCTGACTTTC

V: TRBV5-1
size: -
D: TRBD1
J: TRBJ1-3
CDR3: CASSLGDRLNTIYF
DNA: TGCGCCAGCAGCTTGGGGGACAGACTAAACACCATATATTTT

V: TRBV5-1
size: -
D: TRBD1
J: TRBJ1-1
CDR3: CASSLAGTGLDTEAFF
DNA: TGCGCCAGCAGCTTGGCCGGGACAGGGCTTGACACTGAAGCTTTCTTT

V: TRBV29-1
size: -
D: -
J: TRBJ2-3
CDR3: CSVEVWLEGGVTQYF
DNA: TGCAGCGTTGAAGTGTGGTTGGAGGGGGGGGTTACGCAGTATTTT

V: TRBV7-6
size: -
D: TRBD1
J: TRBJ1-4
CDR3: CASSPQTGENEKLFF
DNA: TGTGCCAGCAGCCCCCAGACAGGGGAAAATGAAAAACTGTTTTTT

V: TRBV24-1
size: -
D: TRBD1
J: TRBJ1-1
CDR3: CATRETGVNAEAFF
DNA: TGTGCCACCAGAGAGACAGGGGTAAATGCTGAAGCTTTCTTT

V: TRBV7-8
size: -
D: TRBD1
J: TRBJ1-2
CDR3: CASSPIRDSYGYTF
DNA: TGTGCCAGCAGCCCCATCCGGGACAGCTATGGCTACACCTTC

V: TRBV28
size: -
D: TRBD1
J: TRBJ1-2
CDR3: CASSENLQGNGYTF
DNA: TGTGCCAGCAGTGAAAATCTACAGGGGAATGGCTACACCTTC

V: TRBV30
size: -
D: -
J: TRBJ1-6
CDR3: CAFLTGNNSPLHF
DNA: TGTGCCTTCCTGACAGGAAATAATTCACCCCTCCACTTT

V: TRBV9
size: -
D: TRBD2
J: TRBJ2-3
CDR3: CASSGTSGSTDTQYF
DNA: TGTGCCAGCAGCGGGACTAGCGGCAGCACAGATACGCAGTATTTT

V: TRBV11-3
size: -
D: TRBD2
J: TRBJ2-3
CDR3: CASSPFGGVGDTQYF
DNA: TGTGCCAGCAGCCCCTTTGGGGGGGTTGGAGATACGCAGTATTTT

V: TRBV15
size: -
D: -
J: TRBJ1-2
CDR3: CATSRDRRNGYTF
DNA: TGTGCCACCAGCAGAGATAGGAGGAATGGCTACACCTTC

V: TRBV11-1
size: few
D: TRBD1
J: TRBJ1-6
CDR3: CASSYSTGESPLHF
DNA: TGTGCCAGCAGTTATTCTACAGGGGAATCACCCCTCCACTTT

V: TRBV2
size: -
D: -
J: TRBJ2-7
CDR3: CASSPSEFDEQYF
DNA: TGTGCCAGCTCCCCCAGCGAATTCGATGAGCAGTACTTC

V: TRBV6-5
size: -
D: TRBD1
J: TRBJ1-6
CDR3: CASQGGGSYNSPLHF
DNA: TGTGCCAGCCAGGGGGGTGGGTCCTATAATTCACCCCTCCACTTT

V: TRBV19
size: -
D: TRBD1
J: TRBJ1-2
CDR3: CASSPQGAGYGYTF
DNA: TGTGCCAGTAGTCCGCAGGGGGCCGGCTATGGCTACACCTTC

V: TRBV10-3
size: -
D: TRBD1
J: TRBJ1-1
CDR3: CAISETGAGTEAFF
DNA: TGTGCCATCAGTGAGACAGGGGCAGGGACTGAAGCTTTCTTT

V: TRBV28
size: -
D: -
J: TRBJ2-2
CDR3: CASHGQGNAGELFF
DNA: TGTGCCAGCCACGGCCAGGGGAACGCCGGGGAGCTGTTTTTT

V: TRBV24-1
size: -
D: -
J: TRBJ2-1
CDR3: CATSDFDTLAEQFF
DNA: TGTGCCACCAGTGATTTCGACACCCTGGCTGAGCAGTTCTTC

V: TRBV29-1
size: -
D: -
J: TRBJ2-2
CDR3: CSVETNTGELFF
DNA: TGCAGCGTTGAGACAAACACCGGGGAGCTGTTTTTT

V: TRBV28
size: -
D: -
J: TRBJ2-3
CDR3: CASSFQSTDTQYF
DNA: TGTGCCAGCAGTTTCCAGAGCACAGATACGCAGTATTTT

V: TRBV24-1
size: -
D: -
J: TRBJ2-2
CDR3: CASMRENTGELFF
DNA: TGTGCCAGTATGCGGGAGAACACCGGGGAGCTGTTTTTT

V: TRBV10-3
size: -
D: -
J: TRBJ1-1
CDR3: CAINPGHRTEMNTEAFF
DNA: TGTGCCATCAATCCCGGCCACCGAACAGAAATGAACACTGAAGCTTTCTTT

V: TRBV5-1
size: -
D: -
J: TRBJ1-1
CDR3: CASSLQGMEAFF
DNA: TGCGCCAGCAGCCTACAGGGTATGGAAGCTTTCTTT

V: TRBV3-1/TRBV3-2
size: -
D: TRBD1
J: TRBJ1-2
CDR3: CASSQATGVYGYTF
DNA: TGTGCCAGCAGCCAGGCGACAGGGGTCTATGGCTACACCTTC

V: TRBV19
size: once
D: -
J: TRBJ2-7
CDR3: CASSPSVRSGEQYF
DNA: TGTGCCAGTAGTCCCTCGGTAAGGAGCGGCGAGCAGTACTTC

V: TRBV12-3/TRBV12-4
size: once
D: TRBD1
J: TRBJ2-7
CDR3: CASSFGQGPYF
DNA: TGTGCCAGCAGTTTTGGACAGGGTCCGTACTTC

V: TRBV5-1
size: -
D: TRBD2
J: TRBJ2-2
CDR3: CASSPDGGSGELFF
DNA: TGCGCCAGCAGCCCGGACGGGGGGTCCGGGGAGCTGTTTTTT

V: TRBV20-1
size: -
D: -
J: TRBJ1-2
CDR3: CSAQGNGYTF
DNA: TGCAGTGCCCAGGGGAATGGCTACACCTTC

V: TRBV9
size: -
D: -
J: TRBJ2-7
CDR3: CASSARFGGGAIYEQYF
DNA: TGTGCCAGCAGCGCTCGCTTTGGGGGGGGCGCGATATACGAGCAGTACTTC

V: TRBV11-2
size: -
D: TRBD2
J: TRBJ2-5
CDR3: CASSLVGTSGGSFQETQYF
DNA: TGTGCCAGCAGCTTAGTAGGGACTAGCGGGGGGTCCTTCCAAGAGACCCAGTACTTC

V: TRBV3-1/TRBV3-2
size: once
D: -
J: TRBJ2-3
CDR3: CASSLSSTDTQYF
DNA: TGTGCCAGCAGCCTTAGTAGCACAGATACGCAGTATTTT